This entry is about one T cell receptor (beta chain). Its antigen is unidentified. CDR3 length: 15 residues. The V segment lost 1 base and the J segment 6 bases; nucleotides outside the gene matches: 8. Germline loops: CDR1 SGHAT, CDR2 FQNNGV. These data are taken from a study of T cell responses to AZD1222 COVID-19 vaccine. Study-wide points: Nearly half of spike-specific TCRs reportedly target variant regions that are unmutated in the B.1.351 and B.1.1.7 variants.

Generated by immunoSEQ multiplex PCR, the TCRdb table keeps only in-frame clones and is missing some. The repertoire has some 130,000 clones, just over 85% of them found once; the top ten carry under 20%. The specimen was peripheral blood, collected on day 0 of MenACWY control vaccination. This chain links TRBV11-2 with TRBJ2-7; 8 bases are a match to TRBD2. The sequence was obtained from an adult in good health. CDR3 sequence reads: CASSLVAGGNGEQYF. The CDR3 nucleotides are TGTGCCAGCAGCTTAGTCGCGGGAGGCAACGGCGAGCAGTACTTC.